These T cell receptor beta chains were read from a single sample in a study of regulatory T cells in long-lasting Graves disease. Each CDR3 protein gets one entry after TCRdb re-called the multiplex PCR reads with MiXCR. The sample has 500,000 to 700,000 distinct CDR3 sequences; 30% are singletons. This sample comprised peripheral blood mononuclear cells (PBMCs), obtained when the disease was refractory, from a patient treated with antithyroid drugs. The receptors shown here come from a female donor with Graves disease. Each CDR3 is given with its conserved first and last residue. The D gene is left open where the match is weak. Clone size is shown for a subset of rows, as once, few, many or a class of expanded clone.

length	J	V	D	size	DNA	CDR3
15	TRBJ1-3	TRBV11-2	.	.	TGTGCCAGCAGCCCCGCAGGGGCAGCTGGAAACACCATATATTTT	CASSPAGAAGNTIYF
17	TRBJ1-4	TRBV7-9	.	few	TGTGCCAGCAGCTTAGGTTTGGGGGGGAACCCCTTTGAAAAACTGTTTTTT	CASSLGLGGNPFEKLFF
14	TRBJ1-1	TRBV6-1	.	many	TGTGCCAGCAGCTACTTACAGGGGAACACTGAAGCTTTCTTT	CASSYLQGNTEAFF
14	TRBJ1-1	TRBV5-5	TRBD1	few	TGTGCCAGCAGCTCCGGGACAGGGGTAATAAAAGCTTTCTTT	CASSSGTGVIKAFF
17	TRBJ1-1	TRBV7-2	TRBD1	many	TGTGCCAGCAGCGCCACCACGTTCCAGGGGGGGAACACTGAAGCTTTCTTT	CASSATTFQGGNTEAFF
15	TRBJ2-7	TRBV28	TRBD2	many	TGTGCCAGCAGGGGGCTGGGACTAGCAAACCACGAGCAGTACTTC	CASRGLGLANHEQYF
16	TRBJ1-5	TRBV6-1	TRBD1	many	TGTGCCAGTACCGGGACAGGGGGCCATGGCAATCAGCCCCAGCATTTT	CASTGTGGHGNQPQHF
18	TRBJ1-5	TRBV6-2/TRBV6-3	TRBD1	.	TGTGTCAGCAGTGAATTAGGGACAGGCTCTAATAGCAATCAGCCCCAGCATTTT	CVSSELGTGSNSNQPQHF
14	TRBJ2-7	TRBV27	TRBD2	few	TGTGCCAGCAGTCTTCTAGCGGGGCCAGCCGAGCAGTACTTC	CASSLLAGPAEQYF
14	TRBJ1-2	TRBV2	.	many	TGTGCCAGCAGTGCGAGGGGGGGGGCCTATGGCTACACCTTC	CASSARGGAYGYTF
11	TRBJ1-1	TRBV10-1	TRBD1	many	TGCGCCAGCAGTGGACAGGGTGAAGCTTTCTTT	CASSGQGEAFF
17	TRBJ2-3	TRBV7-2	TRBD2	.	TGTGCCAGCAGCTTAGTGGGACTAGCGGCTAGCACAGATACGCAGTATTTT	CASSLVGLAASTDTQYF
16	TRBJ1-1	TRBV5-1	TRBD1	few	TGCGCCAGCAGGCGGGGACAGGGGAATTTGAACACTGAAGCTTTCTTT	CASRRGQGNLNTEAFF
16	TRBJ1-2	TRBV7-9	.	.	TGTGCCAGCAGCTTAGTGGTGGGTGCCACCCCCTATGGCTACACCTTC	CASSLVVGATPYGYTF
12	TRBJ1-1	TRBV5-1	.	.	TGCGCCAGCAGCAGCGGGTTTCATGAAGCTTTCTTT	CASSSGFHEAFF
15	TRBJ1-5	TRBV20-1	.	.	TGCAGTGCTAGGAGGGGAATAAACTATGATCAGCCCCAGCATTTT	CSARRGINYDQPQHF
19	TRBJ1-6	TRBV10-3	TRBD1	few	TGTGCCATCCCTCGTTTCGCAACAGGGGGCTCGCCCTATAATTCACCCCTCCACTTT	CAIPRFATGGSPYNSPLHF
14	TRBJ1-2	TRBV5-6	TRBD1	many	TGTGCCAGCAGCCCCCGGGACAGGACCTATGGCTACACCTTC	CASSPRDRTYGYTF
17	TRBJ1-3	TRBV9	.	.	TGTGCCAGCAGCGAGTCGGGACTCCGGACCTCTGGAAACACCATATATTTT	CASSESGLRTSGNTIYF
11	TRBJ2-5	TRBV6-5	.	many	TGTGCCAGCAGTTACTCAAGCGACCAGTACTTC	CASSYSSDQYF
15	TRBJ1-5	TRBV28	.	many	TGTGCCAGCACTCCCCGGGATTCCAGCAATCAGCCCCAGCATTTT	CASTPRDSSNQPQHF
12	TRBJ1-6	TRBV30	.	few	TGTTCCGTGGGAGGGGATAATTCACCCCTCCACTTT	CSVGGDNSPLHF
14	TRBJ2-7	TRBV9	.	.	TGTGCCAGCAGCGTAGGCGCCGGGGATGTGGAGCAGTACTTC	CASSVGAGDVEQYF
14	TRBJ1-2	TRBV29-1	.	few	TGCAGCGTGGGAGGACTGTTCATTAACTATGGCTACACCTTC	CSVGGLFINYGYTF
14	TRBJ1-2	TRBV6-1	.	.	TGTGCCAGCAGCCCGGGCCAGAATAACTATGGCTACACCTTC	CASSPGQNNYGYTF
13	TRBJ1-1	TRBV30	TRBD1	.	TGTGCCTGGAGTGACAGGGGGCACACTGAAGCTTTCTTT	CAWSDRGHTEAFF